This T cell receptor beta chain was sequenced for a study of cytomegalovirus exposure and HLA in healthy donors. General study points: Indistinguishable V segments such as TRBV6-2 and TRBV6-3 were excluded.

Germline V gene data show CDR1 as SGHRS and CDR2 as YFSETQ. This CDR3 comprises 17 residues. After removal of 4 bases from V and 6 bases from J, the junction contained 12 bases not matched to a gene. Primers included in the PCR were 60 Vbeta and 13 Jbeta primers. Profiling relied on immunoSEQ multiplex PCR, and the TCRdb table lists in-frame clones only, not all of them. There are fewer than 150,000 clones in the sample; roughly 75% occur only once, and 2% to 2.5% lies in the top ten. Note on this clone: As yet, its antigen is unknown.

This receptor was obtained from a man younger than 40 in good health and CMV-seronegative. This sequence joins TRBV5-1 and TRBJ2-7; TRBD2 matches at 14 bases. The sequencing sample was made of PBMCs. In DNA form, the CDR3 reads TGCGCCAGCAGCGGCGGGACTAGCGGGGGACTAAGGGGCGAGCAGTACTTC. Translated: CASSGGTSGGLRGEQYF.